The 20 T cell receptor beta chains below come from one sample, sequenced in a study of tumor and adjacent non-tumor tissue in lung cancer. A modified ARM-PCR protocol with three rounds of nested PCR amplified TCRbeta. TCRdb re-called the multiplex PCR reads through MiXCR, storing one row per CDR3 protein. The table lists 84,000 or so distinct CDR3 sequences, 61% of them singletons. This sample's RNA came from whole unsorted tissue. The source material was lung tumor tissue. Receptors were obtained from a man aged 70 or older with non-small cell lung cancer.

Comments on this clonotype: One base away lies a much larger clone, so this may be a sequencing read error. The chain links TRBV5-1 to TRBJ2-1, with TRBD2 identical over 10 bases. CDR1 and CDR2 from the germline V gene are SGHRS and YFSETQ. The CDR3 sequence is 14 residues long. CDR3 nucleotides: TGCTCCAGCCAAACTAGCGGGACCACTCCTGAGCAGTTCTTC. Protein sequence: CSSQTSGTTPEQFF.

The V gene is TRBV6-1, the J gene TRBJ2-7; maybe TRBD1 (5 bases). This CDR3 has 14 residues. Trimming stripped 4 bases from V and 9 bases from J, with 19 bases between. Germline CDR1 reads MNHNS; CDR2 reads SASEGT. CDR3 in DNA: TGTGCCAGCAGTGCGGACAAAGGCAGTAGTGGGCAGTACTTC. It codes for CASSADKGSSGQYF.

Of note for this clonotype: A much larger clone differs from this one at a single base, so this may be a read error. The genes are TRBV29-1 and TRBJ1-1; no reliable D call. V gave up 7 bases and J gave up 0 bases, with 15 bases separating them. The germline gives CDR1 SQVTM, CDR2 ANQGSEA. This CDR3 spans 14 amino acids. This CDR3 reads CSAPKPPMNTEAFF. The CDR3 nucleotides read TGCAGCGCCCCGAAGCCGCCTATGAACACTGAAGCTTTCTTT. The complete variable domain, with remaining parts taken from reference TRBV29-1 and TRBJ1-1, reads SAVISQKPSRDICQRGTSLTIQCQVDSQVTMMFWYRQQPGQSLTLIATANQGSEATYESGFVIDKFPISRPNLTFSTLTVSNMSPEDSSIYLCSAPKPPMNTEAFFGQGTRLTVV.

On this clonotype: Since a much larger clone is just one base distant, this may be a read error. The gene calls are TRBV28 and TRBJ2-3; 9 positions match TRBD1. The V gene's germline CDR1 is MDHEN and CDR2 SYDVKM. This CDR3 comprises 15 residues. The CDR3 reads CVSSFGTGSSDTQYF. DNA for the CDR3: TGTGTCAGCAGTTTCGGGACAGGGTCGTCAGATACGCAGTATTTT.

This clonotype came up many times. V gene TRBV4-1 combines with J gene TRBJ2-7, with D possibly being TRBD2 (5 bases). V gave up 2 bases and J gave up 2 bases, with 22 bases separating them. This CDR3 comprises 18 residues. Germline assignment: CDR1 MGHRA and CDR2 YSYEKL. In nucleotides, the CDR3 is TGCGCCAGCAGCCAATCGACGGAGACTACCCGAGCGACCTACGAGCAGTACTTC. Its translation: CASSQSTETTRATYEQYF.

This clonotype turned up a few times. A read error is possible here, since a much larger clone lies one base away. The J gene is TRBJ1-5, the V gene TRBV12-3 or TRBV12-4; 7 nucleotides match TRBD1. The CDR3 is 15 amino acids. Here the CDR3 reads CTSSLEGGGIQPQHF. CDR3 nucleotides: TGTACCAGCAGTTTAGAAGGGGGCGGTATTCAGCCCCAGCATTTT.

This sequence joins TRBV12-3 or TRBV12-4 and TRBJ1-5, with D hard to call. Trimming left V 10 bases short and J 7 bases short, with 20 bases between. The CDR3 consists of 14 residues. The CDR3 reads CANSPASRRQPQHF. CDR3 sequence (DNA): TGTGCCAACAGCCCCGCCTCTAGACGACAGCCCCAGCATTTT.

This clonotype was detected many times. The chain recombines TRBV4-1 with TRBJ1-1; no reliable D call. CDR1 and CDR2 (germline): MGHRA, YSYEKL. CDR3 size: 12 residues. The germline V and J ends were trimmed by 2 bases and 2 bases, with 3 bases remaining between them. CDR3 in DNA: TGCGCCAGCAGCCAACCAAACACTGAAGCTTTCTTT. Protein product: CASSQPNTEAFF.

Points on this clonotype: Because it lacks the conserved phenylalanine or tryptophan at the end, this CDR3 is likely a read error. The chain links TRBV29-1 to TRBJ2-5; TRBD2 is a possible D gene (6 bases). Germline V gene lookup returns CDR1 SQVTM and CDR2 ANQGSEA. CDR3 length: 11 amino acids. The CDR3 loop reads CSVGLGGTQYL. The CDR3 DNA is TGTAGCGTGGGACTCGGGGGGACCCAGTACCTC.

There are many counts of this clonotype. This chain connects TRBV12-3 or TRBV12-4 to TRBJ2-7, with D possibly being TRBD2 (5 bases). V was shortened by 3 bases and J by 6 bases, with 15 bases between the two germline ends. CDR3 length equals 14 residues. DNA of the CDR3: TGTGCCAGCAGTTTGGGCCGTCGGGATAGCGAGCAGTACTTC. Amino acid sequence: CASSLGRRDSEQYF.

The chain employs TRBV30 and TRBJ1-5; D is uncertain. CDR3 size: 13 residues. The V end was cut by 1 base, the J end by 4 bases, with 8 bases between. CDR1 is GTSNPN, CDR2 SVGIG, per germline (reference sequence). Written as DNA, the CDR3 is TGTGCCTGGAGTGGTGAAGCTAATCAGCCCCAGCATTTT. It is translated as CAWSGEANQPQHF.

This clonotype is medium-sized by share. The CDR3 DNA reads as TGTGCCAGCAGCCCGACAGGGGGGATCGAGACCCAGTACTTC. This sequence encodes CASSPTGGIETQYF. The V and J genes are TRBV11-2 and TRBJ2-5; 9 bases line up with TRBD1. Trimming removed 5 bases from V and 5 bases from J; junction bases left unmatched: 6. Germline CDR1 and CDR2: SGHAT and FQNNGV. The CDR3 is 14 residues long.

V usage is TRBV10-2 and J usage is TRBJ2-1; 8 bases agree with TRBD2. V was pared by 3 bases and J by 8 bases, with 9 bases of the junction left unmatched. The CDR3 has 15 amino acids. Germline V gene lookup returns CDR1 WSHSY and CDR2 SAAADI. In DNA, the CDR3 is TGCGCCAGCAGTGAACAACGGGGGGGCCCGTATGAGCAGTTCTTC. It encodes CASSEQRGGPYEQFF.

The sample holds a few counts of this clonotype. A much bigger clone sits one base away, suggesting this may be a read error. The rearrangement joins TRBV29-1 to TRBJ2-5; D is uncertain. The germline gives CDR1 SQVTM, CDR2 ANQGSEA. The CDR3 sequence is 12 residues long. CDR3 amino acids: CRVVTQTGTQYF. DNA of the CDR3: TGCCGCGTTGTCACCCAAACGGGGACCCAGTACTTC.

This clonotype has just a few counts. This may arise from a read error, as a much more abundant clone is one base away. This chain connects TRBV29-1 to TRBJ2-3, with D perhaps given as TRBD1 or TRBD2 (5 bases each). Germline assignment: CDR1 SQVTM and CDR2 ANQGSEA. This CDR3 comprises 12 residues. This CDR3 is CNARDSTDTQYF. The CDR3 DNA reads as TGCAACGCCCGGGACAGCACAGATACGCAGTATTTT.

About this clonotype itself: Since no conserved phenylalanine or tryptophan closes the CDR3, a read error is the likely cause. The chain has TRBV28 and TRBJ2-7, with D maybe TRBD1 (6 bases). The ends were cut back, 1 base at V and 3 bases at J, with 19 bases in the middle. The germline V gene has CDR1 MDHEN and CDR2 SYDVKM. The CDR3 extends over 17 amino acids. CDR3 amino acids: CASSLFGERDKLYEQYL. The CDR3 coding sequence is TGTGCCAGCAGTTTATTTGGGGAGAGGGACAAACTCTACGAGCAGTACCTC.

The rearrangement uses TRBV12-3 or TRBV12-4 and TRBJ1-2, with D possibly TRBD1 on 6 matching bases. The V end lost 6 bases, the J end lost 7 bases, and 21 bases lay between the germline ends. CDR3 length equals 15 residues. The chain's CDR3 is CASRPAGTYRPGYTF. DNA of the CDR3: TGTGCCAGCAGACCGGCGGGGACATACCGACCTGGCTACACCTTC.

This clonotype was recorded only once. As the CDR3 is not closed by the conserved phenylalanine or tryptophan, this likely results from a read error. The chain has TRBV24-1 and TRBJ2-3; tentatively, D is TRBD2 (5 bases). Germline V gene lookup returns CDR1 KGHDR and CDR2 SFDVKD. CDR3 size: 11 residues. The CDR3 here is CATVEGDTQYS. The CDR3, as DNA: TGCGCCACAGTAGAGGGAGATACGCAGTATTCT.

This clonotype showed up just a few times. The genes are TRBV12-3 or TRBV12-4 and TRBJ2-7; 9 bases match TRBD1. The CDR3 is 12 amino acids. V lost 11 bases to trimming and J lost 1 base; unmatched junction nucleotides: 3. CDR3 region: CADGTGSYEQYF. CDR3 in DNA: TGTGCCGACGGGACAGGGTCCTACGAGCAGTACTTC.

This clonotype has a handful of counts. The chain recombines TRBV7-9 with TRBJ2-2; perhaps TRBD2 as D (5 bases). Germline CDR1 is SEHNR and CDR2 is FQNEAQ (reference sequence). Deletions cut 7 bases from V and 4 bases from J, with 16 bases between. The CDR3 has 15 amino acids. CDR3 DNA sequence: TGTGCCAGCAAGCGTGGAGGCTCCGGCACCGGGGAGCTGTTTTTT. Its protein is CASKRGGSGTGELFF.